The 25 T cell receptor beta chains below come from one sample, sequenced in a study of blood T cell repertoires in COVID-19. Data came from immunoSEQ multiplex PCR; TCRdb stores just in-frame clones and leaves some out. The repertoire holds around 310,000 clones, about 88% seen once, with roughly a tenth in the top ten. Sequencing input: PBMCs or T cells enriched from blood (not recorded which). All receptors come from a woman between 35 and 50 years old who had recovered from COVID-19.

The J gene is TRBJ1-1, the V gene TRBV7-3, with TRBD1 as a possible D gene (5 bases). Germline CDR1 SGHTA, CDR2 FQGTGA. The CDR3 has 12 residues. V was cut by 5 bases and J by 12 bases, with 16 bases left in between. CDR3 protein: CASSTPAGVPFF. For the CDR3, the DNA is TGTGCCAGCAGCACCCCAGCGGGGGTGCCTTTCTTT.

The chain joins TRBV29-1 to TRBJ2-7, with TRBD1 matching over 7 bases. CDR1 is SQVTM, CDR2 ANQGSEA, per germline. Trimming removed 6 bases from V and 0 bases from J; junction bases left unmatched: 20. This CDR3 has 18 residues. The CDR3 bases are TGCAGCGTGCGCCCAGACCGGACAGGAACAACGAGCTCCTACGAGCAGTACTTC. Its protein product is CSVRPDRTGTTSSYEQYF.

The gene calls are TRBV7-2 and TRBJ2-4; 7 positions match TRBD2. This CDR3 is 14 amino acids long. CDR1 and CDR2 from the germline V gene are SGHTA and FQGNSA. The trim removed 2 bases at V and 8 bases at J, leaving 6 bases unmatched. As DNA, the CDR3 is TGTGCCAGCAGCTTAATAGGGGAGGGGCACATTCAGTACTTC. Protein: CASSLIGEGHIQYF.

The genes are TRBV5-1 and TRBJ2-5; 10 bases fit TRBD2. Germline loops: CDR1 SGHRS, CDR2 YFSETQ. The CDR3 runs to 17 residues. With V trimmed by 0 bases and J by 2 bases, 7 bases remained unmatched. CDR3 DNA: TGCGCCAGCAGCTTGGCGGCTAGCGGGAGTCTACAAGAGACCCAGTACTTC. It translates to CASSLAASGSLQETQYF.

The chain is built from TRBV4-2 and TRBJ1-1; D may be TRBD1 (5 bases). This CDR3 spans 13 amino acids. CDR1 LGHNA and CDR2 YNFKEQ come from the germline V gene. The V end lost 1 base, the J end lost 9 bases, and 12 bases lay between the germline ends. Written as DNA, the CDR3 is TGTGCCAGCAGCCAAGGAAGGGGAAGGAAAGCTTTCTTT. Protein sequence: CASSQGRGRKAFF.

The rearrangement uses TRBV7-2 and TRBJ2-5; TRBD1 matches 10 bases. V lost 7 bases and J lost 5; bases outside the gene matches: 10. The CDR3 has 15 amino acids. CDR1 and CDR2 from the germline V gene are SGHTA and FQGNSA. The CDR3 sequence is CASNPPGQGWETQYF. The DNA of the CDR3 is TGTGCCAGCAACCCGCCGGGACAGGGGTGGGAGACCCAGTACTTC.

This clone occurred once. The rearrangement joins TRBV9 to TRBJ2-7, with D maybe TRBD2 (5 bases). Germline V lookup: CDR1 SGDLS, CDR2 YYNGEE. The CDR3 runs to 13 residues. V was trimmed by 0 bases and J by 3 bases, leaving 7 bases between them. CDR3 DNA sequence: TGTGCCAGCAGCGTAGCTGAGGGCTACGAGCAGTACTTC. Amino acid sequence: CASSVAEGYEQYF.

The rearrangement links TRBV13 to TRBJ1-3; D unresolved. The CDR3 length is 15 residues. V lost 0 bases and J 4 bases, leaving 10 bases between the germline ends. Per germline, CDR1 PRHDT and CDR2 FYEKMQ (reference sequence). The CDR3 DNA reads TGTGCCAGCAGCTTAGGGCAGCGACTCGGAAACACCATATATTTT. Protein product: CASSLGQRLGNTIYF.

The rearrangement uses TRBV9 and TRBJ1-2; D possibly corresponds to TRBD1 (6 bases). The germline V gene encodes CDR1 SGDLS and CDR2 YYNGEE. This CDR3 is built from 14 residues. V shed 0 bases and J shed 6 bases, with 12 bases lying between them. The CDR3 DNA reads TGTGCCAGCAGCGTAGGGCTCCACAGGGATGGCTACACCTTC. Its translation is CASSVGLHRDGYTF.

The V and J genes are TRBV28 and TRBJ2-7; 7 positions agree with TRBD2. V dropped 7 bases and J dropped 4; count of bases not matched to a gene: 13. CDR3 length: 15 residues. Germline loops: CDR1 MDHEN, CDR2 SYDVKM. CDR3: CASTPPWGGDYEQYF. The DNA of the CDR3 is TGTGCCAGCACTCCGCCGTGGGGGGGAGATTACGAGCAGTACTTC.

As to this clone: At one end the junction does not follow the germline gene, possibly because of a read error. The chain recombines TRBV19 with TRBJ1-4; D unclear. This CDR3 is 11 amino acids long. Germline values: CDR1 LNHDA, CDR2 SQIVND (reference sequence). The CDR3, as DNA: TGTGCCAGTCTTCTAGTGGAGATTGACCCATTT. Its protein is CASLLVEIDPF.

The J gene is TRBJ2-2, the V gene TRBV2; D is possibly TRBD2 (5 bases). CDR1 is SNHLY and CDR2 is FYNNEI in the germline V gene. Trimming took 2 bases from V and 0 from J, leaving 10 bases between them. CDR3 size: 16 residues. For the CDR3, the DNA is TGTGCCAGCAGTGAAAAGTCAGCGGCGAACACCGGGGAGCTGTTTTTT. It codes for CASSEKSAANTGELFF.

V is TRBV11-1 and J is TRBJ1-5; possible D gene TRBD1, 6 bases. V lost 5 bases and J lost 8, with 13 bases in between. Looked up from germline, CDR1 is SGHAT and CDR2 is FQDESV (reference sequence). The CDR3 has 13 residues. The DNA of the CDR3 is TGTGCCAGCAGCCGGGACAACGCAGAGCCCCAGCATTTT. This sequence encodes CASSRDNAEPQHF.

The rearrangement links TRBV18 to TRBJ2-7, with D tentatively TRBD2 (7 bases). The V end lost 0 bases, the J end lost 6 bases, and 21 bases lay between the germline ends. There are 17 residues in the CDR3. Per germline, CDR1 KGHSH and CDR2 LQKENI. CDR3 in DNA: TGTGCCAGCTCACCACCGGGAGGGGGGACACCGAAAAGCGAGCAGTACTTC. This translates into CASSPPGGGTPKSEQYF. Based on the CDR3 plus reference TRBV18 and TRBJ2-7, the full variable domain is NAGVMQNPRHLVRRRGQEARLRCSPMKGHSHVYWYRQLPEEGLKFMVYLQKENIIDESGMPKERFSAEFPKEGPSILRIQQVVRGDSAAYFCASSPPGGGTPKSEQYFGPGTRLTVT.

Notes on this clone: Different DNA sequences within this sample yield the same CDR3. The chain employs TRBV19 and TRBJ2-7; tentative D call: TRBD1 (6 bases). This CDR3 is built from 14 residues. Trimming removed 1 base at V and 0 bases at J, with 7 bases between. In germline, CDR1 is LNHDA, CDR2 SQIVND (reference sequence). CDR3 residues: CASSIARGSYEQYF. DNA of the CDR3: TGTGCCAGTAGTATAGCCAGGGGCTCCTACGAGCAGTACTTC.

The J gene is TRBJ1-1, the V gene TRBV7-8; the D is unclear. In germline, CDR1 is SGHVS, CDR2 FQNEAQ. V was clipped by 3 bases and J by 1 base, with 12 bases between them. This CDR3 is built from 15 residues. DNA for the CDR3: TGTGCCAGCAGCTTGATACCGGTTCCGAACACTGAAGCTTTCTTT. Translation: CASSLIPVPNTEAFF. Complete variable domain (other parts from reference TRBV7-8 and TRBJ1-1): GAGVSQSPRYKVAKRGQDVALRCDPISGHVSLFWYQQALGQGPEFLTYFQNEAQLDKSGLPSDRFFAERPEGSVSTLKIQRTQQEDSAVYLCASSLIPVPNTEAFFGQGTRLTVV.

This chain uses TRBV7-2 with TRBJ2-3; unclear D gene. The CDR3 has 14 amino acids. The germline CDR1 and CDR2 sequences are SGHTA and FQGNSA. V shed 0 bases and J shed 5 bases, with 9 bases lying between them. CDR3 residues: CASSLAPTGDTQYF. The DNA for the CDR3 is TGTGCCAGCAGCTTAGCGCCGACGGGAGATACGCAGTATTTT. Supplemented by reference TRBV7-2 and TRBJ2-3, the full variable domain reads GAGVSQSPSNKVTEKGKDVELRCDPISGHTALYWYRQSLGQGLEFLIYFQGNSAPDKSGLPSDRFSAERTGGSVSTLTIQRTQQEDSAVYLCASSLAPTGDTQYFGPGTRLTVL.

In its sample, this clone was seen once. This rearrangement joins TRBV7-2 to TRBJ2-7, with D hard to call. The CDR3 runs to 14 residues. Germline V lookup: CDR1 SGHTA, CDR2 FQGNSA. V lost 1 base, J lost 2 bases, and 9 bases lay in between. The CDR3 nucleotides read TGTGCCAGCAGCTTAGACCGTGCGACCTACGAGCAGTACTTC. It codes for CASSLDRATYEQYF.

The genes are TRBV28 and TRBJ2-1; D may be TRBD2 (5 bases). Germline V CDR1 and CDR2: MDHEN, SYDVKM. The V and J ends lost 8 bases and 2 bases respectively, with 19 bases between them. CDR3 length equals 16 residues. CDR3 sequence reads: CASLSVSGGAYNEQFF. As DNA, the CDR3 is TGTGCCAGCTTGTCCGTAAGCGGAGGTGCCTACAATGAGCAGTTCTTC. Full variable domain (missing parts from reference TRBV28 and TRBJ2-1): DVKVTQSSRYLVKRTGEKVFLECVQDMDHENMFWYRQDPGLGLRLIYFSYDVKMKEKGDIPEGYSVSREKKERFSLILESASTNQTSMYLCASLSVSGGAYNEQFFGPGTRLTVL.

V gene TRBV5-4 combines with J gene TRBJ2-1; 9 nucleotides agree with TRBD2. This CDR3 has 15 residues. CDR1 and CDR2 from the germline V gene are SGHNT and YYREEE (reference sequence). Germline trimming cut 4 bases from V and 6 bases from J; bases unmatched to any gene: 8. In nucleotides, the CDR3 is TGTGCCAGCAGCGCAGAACTAGCGGGCCGCAATGAGCAGTTCTTC. Its translation: CASSAELAGRNEQFF.

The chain couples TRBV10-3 to TRBJ2-1; 9 positions match TRBD1. Germline CDR1 ENHRY, CDR2 SYGVKD. The CDR3 runs to 17 residues. After removal of 3 bases from V and 5 bases from J, the junction contained 11 bases not matched to a gene. CDR3 amino acids: CAISDPRRTGEHNEQFF. The CDR3, as DNA: TGTGCCATCAGTGATCCAAGAAGGACAGGGGAACACAATGAGCAGTTCTTC.

CDR3 nucleotide sequence: TGTGCCAGCAGCGCCCTGGGACAGCCAAATTCACCCCTCCACTTT. It yields the protein CASSALGQPNSPLHF. The chain links TRBV9 to TRBJ1-6; 7 nucleotides match TRBD1. The V segment lost 3 bases and the J segment 7 bases; nucleotides outside the gene matches: 7. The CDR3 is 15 residues long. The germline V gene encodes CDR1 SGDLS and CDR2 YYNGEE.

The rearrangement joins TRBV9 to TRBJ2-3, with 7 bases lining up with TRBD1. The germline CDR1 and CDR2 sequences are SGDLS and YYNGEE. Trimming removed 1 base from V and 2 bases from J; junction bases left unmatched: 13. This CDR3 comprises 18 residues. CDR3 coding DNA: TGTGCCAGCAGCGTAAGCGGCCCGAGGGACAGATACACAGATACGCAGTATTTT. Its translation is CASSVSGPRDRYTDTQYF.

This chain links TRBV5-3 with TRBJ1-3, with D perhaps matching TRBD1 (6 bases). TRBV5-3 is noted as an ORF with a role that remains uncertain. V gave up 0 bases and J gave up 0 bases, with 16 bases separating them. There are 18 residues in the CDR3. CDR3: CARSLAFDRHSSGNTIYF. CDR3 sequence (DNA): TGTGCCAGAAGCTTGGCTTTTGACAGGCATTCCTCTGGAAACACCATATATTTT.

The chain joins TRBV19 to TRBJ2-1; TRBD1 agrees at 7 bases. The CDR3 is 15 residues long. Germline assignment: CDR1 LNHDA and CDR2 SQIVND (reference sequence). J gave up 4 bases and V 8 bases, and 11 bases lay outside the gene matches. This chain's CDR3 is CASADRDSLYNEQFF. The CDR3, as DNA: TGTGCCAGTGCGGACCGGGACAGTTTATACAATGAGCAGTTCTTC.